Sequencing of this T cell receptor beta chain was carried out in a study of CD8 T cells in ankylosing spondylitis. Germline loops: CDR1 DFQATT, CDR2 SNEGSKA (reference sequence). V was clipped by 1 base and J by 2 bases; unmatched bases: 8. The CDR3 sequence is 15 residues long. TCRdb reprocessed the 5' RACE reads via MiXCR and lists one record per CDR3 protein. The table includes almost 400,000 distinct CDR3 sequences, 20% to 25% detected once. Notes on the study in general: Previously reported in reactive arthritis synovial fluid and blood were some of the motif variants. Matched ankylosing spondylitis synovial fluid reportedly contained a significantly enriched population of disease-linked clones. In ankylosing spondylitis blood, a motif of roughly 8 highly homologous TCR beta variants appeared characteristic.

This clonotype was observed a handful of times. Its target is not known. This clonotype was sampled from a male donor with ankylosing spondylitis. The J gene is TRBJ2-7, the V gene TRBV20-1; TRBD2 matches 7 bases. The specimen was blood, either unsorted or a sorted T cell fraction (not recorded which). CDR3 residues: CSARARLAETYEQYF. The CDR3 nucleotides read TGCAGTGCTAGAGCTCGGCTAGCGGAGACCTACGAGCAGTACTTC.